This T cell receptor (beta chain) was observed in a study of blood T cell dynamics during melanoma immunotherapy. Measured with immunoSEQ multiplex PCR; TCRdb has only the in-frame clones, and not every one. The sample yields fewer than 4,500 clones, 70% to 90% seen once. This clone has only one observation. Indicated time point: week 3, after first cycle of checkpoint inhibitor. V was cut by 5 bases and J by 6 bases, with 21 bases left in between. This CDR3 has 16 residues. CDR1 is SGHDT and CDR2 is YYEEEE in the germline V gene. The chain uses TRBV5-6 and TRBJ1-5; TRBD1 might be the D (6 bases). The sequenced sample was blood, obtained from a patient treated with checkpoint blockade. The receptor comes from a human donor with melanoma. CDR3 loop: CASSLSAGQQGQPQHF. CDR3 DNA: TGTGCCAGCAGTCTTTCAGCTGGACAGCAGGGTCAGCCCCAGCATTTT.